These 20 T cell receptor beta chains were sequenced from one sample in a study of cytomegalovirus exposure and HLA in healthy donors. The PCR employed 60 Vbeta primers together with 13 Jbeta primers. Generated by immunoSEQ multiplex PCR, the TCRdb table keeps only in-frame clones and is missing some. The table lists tens of thousands of clones, 70% to 85% of them singletons. Sequences were obtained from PBMCs. These receptors were taken from a man aged 45-60 years in good health and CMV-seronegative.

This clone occurred a few times. This rearrangement joins TRBV9 to TRBJ1-2; possible D gene TRBD1, 6 bases. V was clipped by 6 bases and J by 4 bases, with 25 bases between them. This CDR3 is built from 17 residues. In germline, CDR1 is SGDLS, CDR2 YYNGEE. CDR3 DNA sequence: TGTGCCAGCAACCAGGGGAGTGGGGGGGGATTCAGCTATGGCTACACCTTC. This translates into CASNQGSGGGFSYGYTF.

The rearrangement joins TRBV29-1 to TRBJ1-2, with D perhaps matching TRBD1 (5 bases). V shed 1 base and J shed 4 bases, with 7 bases lying between them. There are 12 residues in the CDR3. Germline V lookup: CDR1 SQVTM, CDR2 ANQGSEA. CDR3 sequence reads: CSVEGGLYGYTF. The CDR3 DNA sequence: TGCAGCGTTGAAGGGGGCCTCTATGGCTACACCTTC.

V usage is TRBV7-2 and J usage is TRBJ2-3; D is possibly TRBD1 (6 bases). CDR1 is SGHTA, CDR2 FQGNSA, per germline. The CDR3 spans 15 residues. Trimming shortened V by 5 bases and J by 1 base, and 13 bases separated the two germline ends. The CDR3 DNA sequence: TGTGCCAGCAGCGCATCTGGGGGCGGCACAGATACGCAGTATTTT. Translated, it gives CASSASGGGTDTQYF. The variable domain in full, completed from reference TRBV7-2 and TRBJ2-3, reads GAGVSQSPSNKVTEKGKDVELRCDPISGHTALYWYRQSLGQGLEFLIYFQGNSAPDKSGLPSDRFSAERTGGSVSTLTIQRTQQEDSAVYLCASSASGGGTDTQYFGPGTRLTVL.

The chain combines TRBV6-1 with TRBJ1-3; the match to TRBD1 covers 7 bases. Germline values: CDR1 MNHNS, CDR2 SASEGT. The CDR3 totals 14 residues. Losses at the gene ends were 5 bases for V and 2 bases for J; bases not matched to a gene: 3. Here the CDR3 reads CASSQQGTGNTIYF. CDR3 coding DNA: TGTGCCAGCAGTCAACAGGGGACTGGAAACACCATATATTTT.

This clone has only a few counts. This sequence joins TRBV10-2 and TRBJ2-7; possibly TRBD1 for D (8 bases). CDR3 length: 15 residues. CDR1 is WSHSY, CDR2 SAAADI, per germline. The V end was cut by 6 bases, the J end by 4 bases, with 19 bases between. The CDR3 coding sequence is TGCGCCAGCAGCTGGAGAACAGGGGGAGGGTACGAGCAGTACTTC. Translation gives CASSWRTGGGYEQYF.

This sequence joins TRBV19 and TRBJ1-2; D unclear. The CDR3 is 12 amino acids. CDR1 LNHDA and CDR2 SQIVND come from the germline V gene (reference sequence). V shed 9 bases and J shed 1 base, with 9 bases lying between them. The CDR3 protein is CASQRNNYGYTF. CDR3 bases: TGTGCCAGCCAGAGGAATAACTATGGCTACACCTTC.

Of note for this clone: A read error may produce the germline difference seen at one junction end. This chain connects TRBV7-9 to TRBJ1-1; weak D call: TRBD1 (5 bases). Germline V lookup: CDR1 SEHNR, CDR2 FQNEAQ (reference sequence). The CDR3 loop spans 12 amino acids. The CDR3 DNA reads as TGTTCCAGCAGCTTAGGTGACAGAGAAGCTTTCTTT. It is translated as CSSSLGDREAFF.

The genes are TRBV2 and TRBJ1-5, with a possible D match to TRBD1 (5 bases). Germline V gene lookup returns CDR1 SNHLY and CDR2 FYNNEI. CDR3 length equals 14 residues. The V gene lost 5 bases and the J gene lost 6 bases, with 14 bases spanning the gap. The DNA of the CDR3 is TGTGCCAGCAGTACCTTGGGGGGAACTCAGCCCCAGCATTTT. Protein sequence: CASSTLGGTQPQHF. Looking up the rest from reference TRBV2 and TRBJ1-5 gives the full variable domain: EPEVTQTPSHQVTQMGQEVILRCVPISNHLYFYWYRQILGQKVEFLVSFYNNEISEKSEIFDDQFSVERPDGSNFTLKIRSTKLEDSAMYFCASSTLGGTQPQHFGDGTRLSIL.

The CDR3 DNA reads as TGTGCCAGTAGCCCAAGGGGACAGGCGATCTACGAGCAGTACTTC. Protein sequence: CASSPRGQAIYEQYF. The chain couples TRBV19 to TRBJ2-7; 8 positions agree with TRBD1. Trimming at V came to 6 bases and at J to 3 bases, leaving 10 bases not matched to a gene. CDR1 LNHDA and CDR2 SQIVND come from the germline V gene (reference sequence). This CDR3 is built from 15 residues. The whole variable domain, filled in from reference TRBV19 and TRBJ2-7, reads DGGITQSPKYLFRKEGQNVTLSCEQNLNHDAMYWYRQDPGQGLRLIYYSQIVNDFQKGDIAEGYSVSREKKESFPLTVTSAQKNPTAFYLCASSPRGQAIYEQYFGPGTRLTVT.

The V and J genes are TRBV5-6 and TRBJ1-2, with D possibly matching TRBD1 (6 bases). Germline V gene data show CDR1 as SGHDT and CDR2 as YYEEEE. The CDR3 contains 14 residues. Trimming removed 3 bases at V and 2 bases at J, with 11 bases between. This chain's CDR3 is CASSWGQGNYGYTF. Here the CDR3 DNA reads TGTGCCAGCAGCTGGGGGCAGGGAAACTATGGCTACACCTTC.

This sequence joins TRBV11-2 and TRBJ1-1; no clear D gene. In germline, CDR1 is SGHAT, CDR2 FQNNGV. The CDR3 length is 17 residues. V lost 5 bases to trimming and J lost 0 bases, with 19 bases between them. The CDR3 region has the DNA TGTGCCAGCAGCCCCTGGCCGAATCGTGGCATGAACACTGAAGCTTTCTTT. Protein: CASSPWPNRGMNTEAFF.

The CDR3 is CASTMTFSSYNSPLHF. The CDR3 bases are TGTGCCAGCACCATGACATTCAGCTCCTATAATTCACCCCTCCACTTT. The chain combines TRBV2 with TRBJ1-6; D unclear. The length of the CDR3 is 16 residues. Germline V lookup: CDR1 SNHLY, CDR2 FYNNEI. The germline V and J ends were trimmed by 7 bases and 0 bases, with 13 bases remaining between them. Full variable domain (remainder filled in from reference TRBV2 and TRBJ1-6): EPEVTQTPSHQVTQMGQEVILRCVPISNHLYFYWYRQILGQKVEFLVSFYNNEISEKSEIFDDQFSVERPDGSNFTLKIRSTKLEDSAMYFCASTMTFSSYNSPLHFGNGTRLTVT.

This clone has a handful of counts. V gene TRBV15 combines with J gene TRBJ2-7, with a weak D call TRBD2 (7 bases). V lost 1 base and J 2 bases, leaving 15 bases between the germline ends. CDR1 is LNHNV and CDR2 is YYDKDF in the germline V gene (reference sequence). CDR3 length equals 16 residues. This chain's CDR3 is CATSRVNFGGPYEQYF. CDR3 DNA: TGTGCCACCAGCAGAGTTAATTTCGGGGGGCCCTACGAGCAGTACTTC.

The chain has TRBV2 and TRBJ1-4, with a possible D match to TRBD1 (5 bases). Germline V gene sequence: CDR1 SNHLY, CDR2 FYNNEI. Trimming took off 2 bases at V and 15 bases at J, with 10 bases between the two ends. This CDR3 contains 11 residues. The CDR3 DNA reads as TGTGCCAGCAGTGAATACCGGACATTGTTTTTT. This gives the protein CASSEYRTLFF.

This chain links TRBV18 with TRBJ2-7; TRBD1 matches at 7 bases. This CDR3 has 15 amino acids. Germline V CDR1 and CDR2: KGHSH, LQKENI. J gave up 2 bases and V 1 base, and 5 bases lay outside the gene matches. The CDR3 DNA reads TGTGCCAGCTCACCACAGGGGGCGGAAGCCTACGAGCAGTACTTC. Translation gives CASSPQGAEAYEQYF. Using reference TRBV18 and TRBJ2-7 for the parts outside the CDR3, the full variable domain is NAGVMQNPRHLVRRRGQEARLRCSPMKGHSHVYWYRQLPEEGLKFMVYLQKENIIDESGMPKERFSAEFPKEGPSILRIQQVVRGDSAAYFCASSPQGAEAYEQYFGPGTRLTVT.

This chain joins TRBV5-6 and TRBJ2-7, with 8 positions matching TRBD1. The CDR3 has 13 residues. Germline values: CDR1 SGHDT, CDR2 YYEEEE. The J segment lost 5 bases and the V segment lost 3 bases, leaving 4 bases of the junction unmatched. This CDR3 reads CASSSTGEDEQYF. CDR3 in DNA: TGTGCCAGCAGCTCGACAGGGGAAGACGAGCAGTACTTC.

This rearrangement joins TRBV2 to TRBJ2-4; TRBD1 might be the D (5 bases). V was clipped by 3 bases and J by 2 bases, with 17 bases between them. The CDR3 totals 17 residues. The germline V gene has CDR1 SNHLY and CDR2 FYNNEI. CDR3 nucleotide sequence: TGTGCCAGCAGTGAGTCCGCAGCCAGGGAACCCAAAAACATTCAGTACTTC. It encodes CASSESAAREPKNIQYF.

The DNA for the CDR3 is TGTGCCAGCAGCTTAGATAGGAGGGGAGAAGACGAAAAACTGTTTTTT. This gives the protein CASSLDRRGEDEKLFF. The chain carries TRBV11-2 and TRBJ1-4; tentative D call: TRBD1 (5 bases). The CDR3 runs to 16 residues. CDR1 is SGHAT and CDR2 is FQNNGV in the germline V gene. V lost 0 bases and J lost 8, with 16 bases in between. The full variable domain, its missing parts supplied by reference TRBV11-2 and TRBJ1-4, is EAGVAQSPRYKIIEKRQSVAFWCNPISGHATLYWYQQILGQGPKLLIQFQNNGVVDDSQLPKDRFSAERLKGVDSTLKIQPAKLEDSAVYLCASSLDRRGEDEKLFFGSGTQLSVL.

The V call is TRBV7-2, the J call TRBJ2-7; 7 positions agree with TRBD1. J lost 2 bases, V lost 3 bases, and 1 base had no gene match. CDR1 and CDR2 (germline): SGHTA, FQGNSA. This CDR3 is built from 13 residues. CDR3 protein: CASSFGQAYEQYF. CDR3 bases: TGTGCCAGCAGCTTCGGACAGGCCTACGAGCAGTACTTC.

This clone was seen just once. The CDR3, as DNA: TGCGCCAGCAGCTTGGGGGGGCCTCAAGAGACCCAGTACTTC. Its protein product is CASSLGGPQETQYF. The genes are TRBV5-1 and TRBJ2-5; tentatively, D is TRBD1 (6 bases). The CDR3 totals 14 residues. V dropped 0 bases and J dropped 2 bases, with 8 bases sitting between them. Germline-derived CDR1 and CDR2 are SGHRS and YFSETQ.